This T cell receptor beta chain is drawn from a study of vaccination and CD4 T cells after COVID-19. Study overall: The interval from dose two to post-vaccine sampling had a median of around 79 days, and it ranged from 14 to 241. General study points: Spike mono-reactive clones accounted for 304 of the 307 vaccine-specific clones found in convalescent patients.

Turning to this clonotype: As yet, its antigen is unknown.

Treatment in this sample: approximately 11-day PBMC culture with coronavirus spike peptide pools or control peptides (ViraFEST assay). Cell culture was performed with 1.5 million to 2 million PBMCs per well in the presence of about 9.3 IU/ml IL-2 and around 9.7 ug/ml peptide pools. The Oncomine TCR Beta short-read assay sequenced DNA from cultured CD4+ T cells. Genomic DNA was isolated from CD4+ T cells that had been cultured. MiXCR, applied by TCRdb to the PCR reads, yields one record per CDR3 protein. Counted here are 14,000 or so distinct CDR3 sequences, 25% to 35% occurring once; the ten biggest clones make up about 20%. The source of this sequence is a human donor with COVID-19. The sequencing input was cultured CD4+ T cells from blood.

The CDR3 loop reads CASSFAGSNEKLFF. For the CDR3, the DNA is TGTGCCAGCAGCTTTGCGGGCAGTAATGAAAAACTGTTTTTT. The chain has TRBV7-9 and TRBJ1-4, with D unresolved. V was clipped by 3 bases and J by 4 bases, with 9 bases between them. The CDR3 runs to 14 residues. CDR1 SEHNR and CDR2 FQNEAQ come from the germline V gene (reference sequence). The full variable domain, its missing parts supplied by reference TRBV7-9 and TRBJ1-4, is DTGVSQNPRHKITKRGQNVTFRCDPISEHNRLYWYRQTLGQGPEFLTYFQNEAQLEKSRLLSDRFSAERPKGSFSTLEIQRTEQGDSAMYLCASSFAGSNEKLFFGSGTQLSVL.